This TCR beta chain is drawn from a study of cytomegalovirus exposure and HLA in healthy donors. Overall study results and limits: Being productive about 87% or about 30% of the time was typical of most TCR beta V segments in an earlier analysis. Upon later analysis, HLA-associated TCR beta chains proved more clonally expanded than other, equally common chains. The later analysis indicated that the majority of CMV-associated TCR beta chains appeared HLA-restricted.

Primers included in the PCR were 60 Vbeta and 13 Jbeta primers. The method was immunoSEQ multiplex PCR; TCRdb's version includes in-frame clones alone and lacks a portion of them. The data hold about 120,000 clones, with about 80% observed a single time. Every donor was a healthy person donating bone marrow. Points on this clone: What it recognizes is unknown.

CDR1 and CDR2 (germline): LGHNA, YSLEER. This CDR3 has 16 amino acids. V trimming: 0 bases; J trimming: 7 bases; junction bases outside the gene matches: 11. The TCR originated in a middle-aged woman in good health and CMV-seropositive. Source material: PBMCs. The chain is built from TRBV4-3 and TRBJ2-7; 8 nucleotides match TRBD2. The CDR3 loop reads CASSQDTSGPMGEQYF. CDR3 nucleotide sequence: TGCGCCAGCAGCCAAGACACTAGCGGCCCTATGGGGGAGCAGTACTTC.